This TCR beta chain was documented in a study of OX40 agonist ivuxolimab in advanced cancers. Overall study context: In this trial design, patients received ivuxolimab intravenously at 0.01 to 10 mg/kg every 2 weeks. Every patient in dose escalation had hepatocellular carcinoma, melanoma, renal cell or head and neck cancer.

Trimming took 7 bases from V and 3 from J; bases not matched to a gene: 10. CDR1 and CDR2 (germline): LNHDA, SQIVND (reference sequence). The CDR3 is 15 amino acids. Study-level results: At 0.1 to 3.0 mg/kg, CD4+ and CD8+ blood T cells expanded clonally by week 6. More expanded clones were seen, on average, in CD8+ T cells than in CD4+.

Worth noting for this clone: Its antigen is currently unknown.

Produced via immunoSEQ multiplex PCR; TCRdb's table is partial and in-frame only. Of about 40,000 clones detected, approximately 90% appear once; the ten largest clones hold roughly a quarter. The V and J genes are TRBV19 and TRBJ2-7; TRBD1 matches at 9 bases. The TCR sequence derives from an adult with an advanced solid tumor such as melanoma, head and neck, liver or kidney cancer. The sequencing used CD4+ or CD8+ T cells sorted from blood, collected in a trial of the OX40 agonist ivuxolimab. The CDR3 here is CASKPTGGLFYEQYF. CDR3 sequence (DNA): TGTGCCAGTAAACCCACAGGGGGCTTATTCTACGAGCAGTACTTC.